These 16 T cell receptor beta chains share one sample of origin, sequenced in a study of T cell responses to AZD1222 COVID-19 vaccine. Libraries were prepared by immunoSEQ multiplex PCR; TCRdb keeps only in-frame clonotypes and omits some of them. The data contain some 250,000 clones, 85% to 95% of them singletons. The sample here was peripheral blood, taken 28 days after the second AZD1222 dose. Every receptor here comes from an adult who received the AZD1222 COVID-19 vaccine.

V and J are TRBV2 and TRBJ1-1; D not certain. Germline lookup yields CDR1 SNHLY and CDR2 FYNNEI. V lost 7 bases to trimming and J lost 5 bases, with 14 bases between them. The CDR3 extends over 13 amino acids. CDR3: CASKFGFATEAFF. CDR3 DNA sequence: TGTGCCAGCAAATTTGGATTTGCGACTGAAGCTTTCTTT.

The J gene is TRBJ2-2, the V gene TRBV5-6; a weak D match, TRBD1 (6 bases). Germline loops: CDR1 SGHDT, CDR2 YYEEEE. V was cut by 2 bases and J by 0 bases, with 14 bases left in between. This CDR3 spans 17 amino acids. This chain's CDR3 is CASSFGVRGTNTGELFF. Here the CDR3 DNA reads TGTGCCAGCAGCTTTGGAGTTAGGGGGACGAACACCGGGGAGCTGTTTTTT.

This chain joins TRBV7-2 and TRBJ2-7, with D possibly being TRBD1 or TRBD2 (5 bases each). The CDR3 has 14 amino acids. Trimming took 5 bases from V and 4 from J, leaving 15 bases between them. The germline V gene has CDR1 SGHTA and CDR2 FQGNSA. This CDR3 reads CASSQVGPTYEQYF. The CDR3 coding sequence is TGTGCCAGCAGCCAAGTGGGACCCACTTACGAGCAGTACTTC.

The chain employs TRBV4-3 and TRBJ1-5; 8 bases align to TRBD1. Germline V gene lookup returns CDR1 LGHNA and CDR2 YSLEER. CDR3 length: 14 amino acids. The V gene end was trimmed by 3 bases and the J gene end by 7 bases; junction bases not matched to a gene: 5. CDR3 in DNA: TGCGCCAGCAGCCAGCGGACAGGGCAACAGCCCCAGCATTTT. Its protein is CASSQRTGQQPQHF.

J is TRBJ1-2 and V is TRBV11-2; no clear D. The CDR3 is 13 residues long. Between the trimmed V and J ends, which lost 5 bases and 7 bases, there was a span of 14 bases. The V gene's germline CDR1 is SGHAT and CDR2 FQNNGV. The CDR3: CASSPTPRSGYTF. CDR3 sequence (DNA): TGTGCCAGCAGCCCAACTCCAAGATCTGGCTACACCTTC.

V is TRBV28 and J is TRBJ1-4; tentative D call: TRBD1 (6 bases). This CDR3 spans 14 amino acids. CDR1 is MDHEN and CDR2 is SYDVKM in the germline V gene. The V end was cut by 6 bases, the J end by 8 bases, with 16 bases between. The CDR3 loop is CASSPRGPWEKLFF. The CDR3 nucleotides are TGTGCCAGCAGCCCCAGGGGTCCGTGGGAAAAACTGTTTTTT.

This rearrangement joins TRBV7-3 to TRBJ2-6; no definite D call. CDR1 SGHTA and CDR2 FQGTGA come from the germline V gene. The V and J ends lost 7 bases and 0 bases respectively, with 10 bases between them. The CDR3 length is 15 residues. The CDR3 reads CASTKSTSGANVLTF. DNA for the CDR3: TGTGCCAGCACCAAATCAACCTCTGGGGCCAACGTCCTGACTTTC.

The rearrangement links TRBV24-1 to TRBJ2-5; perhaps TRBD2 as D (7 bases). The germline V gene encodes CDR1 KGHDR and CDR2 SFDVKD. This CDR3 is built from 15 residues. Trimming pared 3 bases from V and 5 bases from J, leaving 15 bases between. CDR3 amino acids: CATSDTRGGSETQYF. The CDR3 coding sequence is TGTGCCACCAGTGATACCAGGGGAGGGTCGGAGACCCAGTACTTC.

The V and J genes are TRBV7-2 and TRBJ1-1, with D tentatively TRBD1 (6 bases). Trimming took off 4 bases at V and 5 bases at J, with 14 bases between the two ends. Germline V gene lookup returns CDR1 SGHTA and CDR2 FQGNSA. This CDR3 has 14 amino acids. The DNA of the CDR3 is TGTGCCAGCAGCTGGACGGACAGAGGAACTGAAGCTTTCTTT. As protein: CASSWTDRGTEAFF.

The chain carries TRBV20-1 and TRBJ2-7, with D tentatively TRBD1 or TRBD2 (5 bases each). The CDR3 covers 13 residues. Trimming cost V 3 bases and J 2 bases, with 11 bases left between them. Per germline, CDR1 DFQATT and CDR2 SNEGSKA (reference sequence). Here the CDR3 reads CSASWDVAYEQYF. In DNA form, the CDR3 reads TGCAGTGCTAGTTGGGACGTAGCCTACGAGCAGTACTTC.

The chain is built from TRBV7-2 and TRBJ2-1, with D perhaps matching TRBD1 (6 bases). Germline V gives CDR1 SGHTA, CDR2 FQGNSA. The V end lost 1 base, the J end lost 7 bases, and 11 bases lay between the germline ends. This CDR3 is built from 14 residues. The chain's CDR3 is CASSLVQGVNEQFF. Written as DNA, the CDR3 is TGTGCCAGCAGCTTAGTACAGGGCGTGAATGAGCAGTTCTTC.

This rearrangement joins TRBV19 to TRBJ2-7; 7 nucleotides agree with TRBD1. CDR3 length: 14 amino acids. V was clipped by 3 bases and J by 0 bases; unmatched bases: 2. The germline V gene has CDR1 LNHDA and CDR2 SQIVND (reference sequence). The CDR3, as DNA: TGTGCCAGTAGTATGGGACAGACCTCCTACGAGCAGTACTTC. Translation gives CASSMGQTSYEQYF.

The chain links TRBV21-1 to TRBJ1-1; TRBD1 is the table's D call and was not checked against the DNA. TRBV21-1 is flagged as a pseudogene. This CDR3 has 14 residues. The chain's CDR3 is CASSREQENTEAFF. In nucleotides, the CDR3 is TGTGCCAGCAGCAGAGAACAGGAGAACACTGAAGCTTTCTTT.

The chain uses TRBV7-9 and TRBJ2-3; the match to TRBD1 covers 9 bases. The V gene end was trimmed by 6 bases and the J gene end by 7 bases; junction bases not matched to a gene: 14. The length of the CDR3 is 16 residues. The V gene's germline CDR1 is SEHNR and CDR2 FQNEAQ (reference sequence). The CDR3 DNA reads TGTGCCAGCAGACAACAGGGACAGGGAAAACGAAATACGCAGTATTTT. Encoded protein: CASRQQGQGKRNTQYF.

The V and J genes are TRBV29-1 and TRBJ1-1; 8 nucleotides line up with TRBD1. Germline V gene lookup returns CDR1 SQVTM and CDR2 ANQGSEA. CDR3 length: 14 residues. V lost 7 bases to trimming and J lost 0 bases; unmatched junction nucleotides: 7. The CDR3 loop is CSGSAGGVNTEAFF. The CDR3 DNA reads TGCAGCGGGTCGGCAGGGGGCGTGAACACTGAAGCTTTCTTT.

V usage is TRBV2 and J usage is TRBJ1-3, with D perhaps matching TRBD1 (6 bases). Germline CDR1 and CDR2: SNHLY and FYNNEI. V gave up 6 bases and J gave up 0 bases, with 9 bases separating them. This CDR3 contains 14 residues. The CDR3 DNA reads TGTGCCAGCAGGACAGGCGACTCTGGAAACACCATATATTTT. Translation: CASRTGDSGNTIYF.